The 30 T cell receptor beta chains listed next were all sequenced from one sample in a study of Ad26.COV2.S vaccination and SARS-CoV-2 variants. Some clones are missing from TCRdb's copy, which holds only in-frame ones; the method was immunoSEQ multiplex PCR. The sample consists of some 300,000 clones, around 81% of them appearing once. Treatment described: 19 received Ad26.COV2.S at low or high dose, single or two shots; 5 received placebo; per-sample allocation not given. Collection of the samples took place on day 63 after the first injection of vaccine or placebo. This specimen consisted of peripheral blood, obtained in a trial of Ad26.COV2.S vaccine versus placebo. The receptors originated from a person aged 18-65 years who received the Ad26.COV2.S COVID-19 vaccine or a placebo.

This clone was seen more than once but under ten times. This chain connects TRBV19 to TRBJ1-2; possible D gene TRBD1, 6 bases. Trimming cost V 3 bases and J 3 bases, with 14 bases left between them. Germline assignment: CDR1 LNHDA and CDR2 SQIVND (reference sequence). There are 15 residues in the CDR3. CDR3 DNA: TGTGCCAGTAGTATGGGGAGGACAGAGCACTATGGCTACACCTTC. Translation: CASSMGRTEHYGYTF.

The V gene is TRBV7-2, the J gene TRBJ1-5; D gene ambiguous. Trimming removed 0 bases from V and 0 bases from J, with 15 bases in between. The CDR3 is 18 amino acids. Germline V lookup: CDR1 SGHTA, CDR2 FQGNSA. CDR3 DNA sequence: TGTGCCAGCAGCTTAGCCCCCGACGAGCGGGGTAGCAATCAGCCCCAGCATTTT. As protein: CASSLAPDERGSNQPQHF.

The chain carries TRBV9 and TRBJ2-1; 10 bases align to TRBD2. CDR1 SGDLS and CDR2 YYNGEE come from the germline V gene. CDR3 length: 15 amino acids. With 2 bases clipped from V and 3 bases from J, the junction kept 2 bases outside the gene matches. CDR3 loop: CASSVSGGVYNEQFF. The CDR3 DNA reads TGTGCCAGCAGCGTCAGCGGGGGGGTCTACAATGAGCAGTTCTTC.

The rearrangement joins TRBV3-1 (or the pseudogene TRBV3-2) to TRBJ1-1; the D is unclear. This CDR3 comprises 14 residues. The germline CDR1 and CDR2 sequences are LGHDT and YNNKEL (reference sequence). V lost 0 bases and J lost 0, with 5 bases in between. CDR3 sequence (DNA): TGTGCCAGCAGCCAAGATGGGGTGAACACTGAAGCTTTCTTT. This sequence encodes CASSQDGVNTEAFF.

V is TRBV4-2 and J is TRBJ2-7; possibly TRBD1 for D (5 bases). The V end lost 0 bases, the J end lost 4 bases, and 19 bases lay between the germline ends. The CDR3 is 17 amino acids. Germline CDR1 LGHNA, CDR2 YNFKEQ. The CDR3 DNA sequence: TGTGCCAGCAGCCAAGAGCCCCAGGGTTTGCCAGGGTACGAGCAGTACTTC. Protein: CASSQEPQGLPGYEQYF.

This clone has ten or more counts. The chain combines TRBV7-9 with TRBJ1-5; D unresolved. V lost 4 bases and J 7 bases, leaving 14 bases between the germline ends. The CDR3 runs 14 residues. Germline V gene lookup returns CDR1 SEHNR and CDR2 FQNEAQ (reference sequence). The CDR3 DNA sequence: TGTGCCAGCAGCTCGCAGGCCGGGGAACAGCCCCAGCATTTT. Residues: CASSSQAGEQPQHF.

J is TRBJ1-1 and V is TRBV5-1; D is possibly TRBD1 (5 bases). The CDR3 has 16 residues. Germline V gives CDR1 SGHRS, CDR2 YFSETQ. The V gene lost 4 bases and the J gene lost 4 bases, with 20 bases spanning the gap. CDR3 loop: CASSEGRSLRITEAFF. Here the CDR3 DNA reads TGCGCCAGCAGCGAGGGACGGTCTCTCAGGATCACTGAAGCTTTCTTT.

Remarks on this clone: The sample contains more than one DNA sequence encoding this CDR3. V and J are TRBV6-5 and TRBJ1-3, with a tentative D call TRBD1 (5 bases). Trimming took 0 bases from V and 1 from J, leaving 7 bases between them. Germline assignment: CDR1 MNHEY and CDR2 SVGAGI. The CDR3 loop spans 15 amino acids. Written as DNA, the CDR3 is TGTGCCAGCAGTTACTCGAAGGGGTCTGGAAACACCATATATTTT. Residues: CASSYSKGSGNTIYF.

The rearrangement uses TRBV5-6 and TRBJ2-5, with TRBD2 matching 8 bases. After removal of 4 bases from V and 5 bases from J, the junction contained 10 bases not matched to a gene. This CDR3 region has 15 residues. Germline V CDR1 and CDR2: SGHDT, YYEEEE. This CDR3 is CASSRDYGGGETQYF. The CDR3 bases are TGTGCCAGCAGCAGGGACTACGGCGGGGGGGAGACCCAGTACTTC.

The chain is built from TRBV7-6 and TRBJ1-2; no firm D call. The V end lost 2 bases, the J end lost 8 bases, and 9 bases lay between the germline ends. The CDR3 loop spans 12 amino acids. Germline values: CDR1 SGHVS, CDR2 FNYEAQ. The DNA for the CDR3 is TGTGCCAGCAGCTTAAATTTAGACGGCTACACCTTC. This codes for CASSLNLDGYTF.

The rearrangement joins TRBV27 to TRBJ1-5; weak D call: TRBD1 (5 bases). V dropped 6 bases and J dropped 6 bases, with 24 bases sitting between them. This CDR3 spans 17 amino acids. Germline assignment: CDR1 MNHEY and CDR2 SMNVEV (reference sequence). The chain's CDR3 is CASSQSTLLREGQPQHF. For the CDR3, the DNA is TGTGCCAGCAGCCAATCTACCCTTCTCAGGGAGGGTCAGCCCCAGCATTTT.

V gene TRBV28 combines with J gene TRBJ2-2; D not resolved. V was pared by 3 bases and J by 7 bases, with 6 bases between. The CDR3 contains 12 residues. CDR1 and CDR2 (germline): MDHEN, SYDVKM. The CDR3 sequence is CASSFPIGELFF. CDR3 nucleotides: TGTGCCAGCAGTTTCCCAATCGGGGAGCTGTTTTTT.

The V and J genes are TRBV30 and TRBJ1-6; D unresolved. Germline values: CDR1 GTSNPN, CDR2 SVGIG (reference sequence). Deletions cut 3 bases from V and 7 bases from J, with 16 bases between. The length of the CDR3 is 15 residues. CDR3 nucleotide sequence: TGTGCCTGGAGACATCCCAGATGGCCGAATTCACCCCTCCACTTT. Its translation is CAWRHPRWPNSPLHF. Complete variable domain (other parts from reference TRBV30 and TRBJ1-6): SQTIHQWPATLVQPVGSPLSLECTVEGTSNPNLYWYRQAAGRGLQLLFYSVGIGQISSEVPQNLSASRPQDRQFILSSKKLLLSDSGFYLCAWRHPRWPNSPLHFGNGTRLTVT.

The chain joins TRBV24-1 to TRBJ1-3; no reliable D call. Germline CDR1 and CDR2: KGHDR and SFDVKD. Trimming pared 4 bases from V and 0 bases from J, leaving 9 bases between. CDR3 size: 15 residues. The CDR3 loop reads CATSDPRSSGNTIYF. CDR3 DNA sequence: TGTGCCACCAGTGACCCCCGAAGCTCTGGAAACACCATATATTTT.

The rearrangement joins TRBV4-2 to TRBJ2-3; 10 bases are a match to TRBD2. The CDR3 is 16 amino acids. V lost 4 bases to trimming and J lost 2 bases; unmatched junction nucleotides: 6. The V gene's germline CDR1 is LGHNA and CDR2 YNFKEQ. CDR3: CASSPPLAGDTDTQYF. As DNA, the CDR3 is TGTGCCAGCAGCCCTCCCCTAGCGGGGGACACAGATACGCAGTATTTT.

The V gene is TRBV3-1 (or the pseudogene TRBV3-2), the J gene TRBJ1-5; D ambiguous. This CDR3 is built from 15 residues. Germline V gene data show CDR1 as LGHDT and CDR2 as YNNKEL (reference sequence). V was shortened by 0 bases and J by 7 bases, with 13 bases between the two germline ends. The CDR3 DNA reads TGTGCCAGCAGCCAAGATGACCGGAGCAGCCAGCCCCAGCATTTT. Translation gives CASSQDDRSSQPQHF.

The J gene is TRBJ1-2, the V gene TRBV6-1, with a possible D match to TRBD1 (6 bases). CDR1 and CDR2 (germline): MNHNS, SASEGT. V was shortened by 4 bases and J by 4 bases, with 19 bases between the two germline ends. This CDR3 has 16 amino acids. This CDR3 reads CASSGGGNRVSYGYTF. The CDR3 region has the DNA TGTGCCAGCAGTGGGGGGGGAAACAGGGTGTCCTATGGCTACACCTTC.

V is TRBV3-1 (or the pseudogene TRBV3-2) and J is TRBJ1-1; perhaps TRBD1 as D (5 bases). The CDR3 length is 17 residues. CDR1 is LGHDT, CDR2 YNNKEL, per germline (reference sequence). Trimming left V 1 base short and J 3 bases short, with 18 bases between. Here the CDR3 DNA reads TGTGCCAGCAGCCAAGTTCCTTTTCAGGGTTCCGACACTGAAGCTTTCTTT. Encoded protein: CASSQVPFQGSDTEAFF.

The chain recombines TRBV5-6 with TRBJ2-7, with 9 bases identical to TRBD1. From germline, CDR1 is SGHDT and CDR2 YYEEEE. CDR3 length equals 18 residues. J was trimmed by 2 bases and V by 6 bases; bases with no gene match: 18. CDR3 in DNA: TGTGCCAGCACCGTAACCACTCTGGGACAGGGTAGCGCCTACGAGCAGTACTTC. It is translated as CASTVTTLGQGSAYEQYF.

The rearrangement links TRBV7-2 to TRBJ2-2, with TRBD2 as a possible D gene (5 bases). Deletions cut 6 bases from V and 7 bases from J, with 15 bases between. CDR3 length: 14 amino acids. CDR1 is SGHTA, CDR2 FQGNSA, per germline. CDR3 residues: CASRHPRANGELFF. For the CDR3, the DNA is TGTGCCAGCAGACACCCGAGGGCCAACGGGGAGCTGTTTTTT.

This clone was found once. V usage is TRBV18 and J usage is TRBJ2-1; 9 nucleotides match TRBD1. The length of the CDR3 is 15 residues. Trimming removed 6 bases from V and 4 bases from J; junction bases left unmatched: 7. Germline loops: CDR1 KGHSH, CDR2 LQKENI. As DNA, the CDR3 is TGTGCCAGCTCTCGGGGACAGGGAGATTACAATGAGCAGTTCTTC. This encodes CASSRGQGDYNEQFF.

The rearrangement uses TRBV30 and TRBJ2-7; D is uncertain. Germline values: CDR1 GTSNPN, CDR2 SVGIG (reference sequence). The CDR3 is 15 residues long. Trimming stripped 0 bases from V and 2 bases from J, with 14 bases between. The CDR3 region has the DNA TGTGCCTGGAGTGTACGAGGTGGGCACACCTACGAGCAGTACTTC. Protein product: CAWSVRGGHTYEQYF.

The rearrangement uses TRBV6-6 and TRBJ1-1; D not resolved. The CDR3 extends over 15 amino acids. Trimming removed 1 base from V and 2 bases from J, with 11 bases in between. Germline values: CDR1 MNHNY, CDR2 SVGAGI (reference sequence). The CDR3 DNA reads as TGTGCCAGCAGTTACTTTGCAGTTACTAACACTGAAGCTTTCTTT. Translating it yields CASSYFAVTNTEAFF.

The V call is TRBV28, the J call TRBJ1-1; D gene ambiguous. CDR1 is MDHEN, CDR2 SYDVKM, per germline. CDR3 length: 15 amino acids. Trimming took off 5 bases at V and 5 bases at J, with 18 bases between the two ends. The CDR3 protein is CASSDPRGINTEAFF. In nucleotides, the CDR3 is TGTGCCAGCAGTGACCCACGGGGAATTAATACTGAAGCTTTCTTT.

The CDR3 is CASRPGRITEAFF. Here the CDR3 DNA reads TGTGCCAGCAGGCCGGGACGGATCACTGAAGCTTTCTTT. The chain is built from TRBV12-3 or TRBV12-4 and TRBJ1-1, with D possibly matching TRBD1 (5 bases). The CDR3 has 13 amino acids. The V end was cut by 6 bases, the J end by 4 bases, with 12 bases between.

This chain connects TRBV5-1 to TRBJ2-5, with TRBD2 identical over 9 bases. Germline V gene data show CDR1 as SGHRS and CDR2 as YFSETQ. Losses at the gene ends were 4 bases for V and 5 bases for J; bases not matched to a gene: 9. The CDR3 has 15 amino acids. The CDR3 is CASSPQIAGGETQYF. CDR3 DNA sequence: TGCGCCAGCAGCCCCCAAATCGCGGGGGGGGAGACCCAGTACTTC.

The chain combines TRBV10-3 with TRBJ1-2; the match to TRBD1 covers 7 bases. J was trimmed by 4 bases and V by 0 bases; bases with no gene match: 5. CDR1 is ENHRY and CDR2 is SYGVKD in the germline V gene. The CDR3 runs 15 residues. CDR3 residues: CAISESTGEGYGYTF. The CDR3 region has the DNA TGTGCCATCAGTGAGTCTACAGGGGAAGGCTATGGCTACACCTTC.

The chain is built from TRBV6-6 and TRBJ1-1; D remains ambiguous. The V end was cut by 7 bases, the J end by 6 bases, with 15 bases between. This CDR3 contains 13 residues. From germline, CDR1 is MNHNY and CDR2 SVGAGI (reference sequence). In DNA form, the CDR3 reads TGTGCCAGCATCCTGAACTTGGGGTCTGAAGCTTTCTTT. It codes for CASILNLGSEAFF.

This chain joins TRBV5-4 and TRBJ2-4; TRBD2 might be the D (6 bases). Germline V gene data show CDR1 as SGHNT and CDR2 as YYREEE (reference sequence). This CDR3 contains 14 residues. Deletions cut 0 bases from V and 5 bases from J, with 9 bases between. CDR3 sequence (DNA): TGTGCCAGCAGCTTGGCCGGGACTGAAAACATTCAGTACTTC. Its translation: CASSLAGTENIQYF.

V gene TRBV3-1 (or the pseudogene TRBV3-2) combines with J gene TRBJ2-3, with D perhaps TRBD2 (6 bases). V was pared by 3 bases and J by 1 base, with 11 bases between. The CDR3 runs to 15 residues. Germline V lookup: CDR1 LGHDT, CDR2 YNNKEL (reference sequence). CDR3: CASSQGVAGTDTQYF. CDR3 nucleotide sequence: TGTGCCAGCAGCCAGGGGGTAGCGGGCACAGATACGCAGTATTTT.